This T cell receptor beta chain was sequenced during a study of a mutant IDH1 vaccine in newly diagnosed glioma. Regarding the study as a whole: Changes to the top peripheral T cell clonotypes appeared unrelated to pseudoprogression.

TCRdb's copy holds only in-frame clones and misses some; the assay was immunoSEQ multiplex PCR. This table holds about 46,000 clones, approximately 92% found once. Notes on this clone: Its antigen is unidentified.

Time point in this sample: week 35, safety follow-up. Every vaccination contained 300 ug of the mutant IDH1 20-mer peptide and was paired with topical imiquimod. New astrocytomas of WHO grade 3 or 4 that were IDH1-mutant and ATRX-lost were found in the donors. Trimming at V came to 1 base and at J to 3 bases, leaving 5 bases not matched to a gene. The CDR3 spans 16 residues. Germline CDR1 reads SGHRS; CDR2 reads YFSETQ. The material sequenced was PBMCs, taken from a glioma patient whose treatment included an IDH1 peptide vaccine. The sequence derives from a man aged 45-60 years with glioma. This sequence joins TRBV5-1 and TRBJ1-2, with 11 bases matching TRBD1. Here the CDR3 DNA reads TGCGCCAGCAGCTTGAGGGACAGGGGGAGCGACTATGGCTACACCTTC. Protein product: CASSLRDRGSDYGYTF. The variable domain in full, with the rest retrieved from reference TRBV5-1 and TRBJ1-2, is KAGVTQTPRYLIKTRGQQVTLSCSPISGHRSVSWYQQTPGQGLQFLFEYFSETQRNKGNFPGRFSGRQFSNSRSEMNVSTLELGDSALYLCASSLRDRGSDYGYTFGSGTRLTVV.